Listed below are T cell receptor beta chains from one sample, sequenced in a study of blood T cells in healthy people across ages. Each CDR3 protein gets one entry after TCRdb re-called the 5' RACE reads with MiXCR. Seen here are 450,000 to 600,000 distinct CDR3 sequences, 25% to 35% observed once, and the top ten hold about 3.3%. The same specimen was also included in a second study, on T cells of mothers and their children.

The source material was blood. These receptors all come from a boy aged 2-15 years in good health. Each CDR3 is given with its conserved first and last residue. The order of the fields is J gene, V gene, CDR3 protein.

J: TRBJ2-1; V: TRBV6-2/TRBV6-3; CDR3: CASTGISGAREQFF
J: TRBJ1-2; V: TRBV6-6; CDR3: CASRSNRGGYYGYTF
J: TRBJ2-5; V: TRBV20-1; CDR3: CSASGSPQETQYF
J: TRBJ2-5; V: TRBV12-3/TRBV12-4; CDR3: CASSKQGALAETQYF
J: TRBJ2-5; V: TRBV4-3; CDR3: CASSQDQGRGETQYF
J: .; V: TRBV7-2; CDR3: CASSFFGPEQYF
J: .; V: TRBV18; CDR3: CASSPQGTRSRYEQYF
J: TRBJ1-2; V: TRBV30; CDR3: CASVDREESYTF
J: TRBJ2-7; V: TRBV20-1; CDR3: CSARDMTGRTGSSYEQYF
J: TRBJ1-2; V: TRBV6-5; CDR3: CASKDDRLNYGYTF
J: TRBJ1-4; V: TRBV29-1; CDR3: CSVDGGPRSEKLFF
J: TRBJ2-7; V: TRBV6-5; CDR3: CASSYSGEWYEQYF
J: TRBJ2-1; V: TRBV3-1; CDR3: CASRGYGPYNEQFF
J: TRBJ2-2; V: TRBV7-2; CDR3: CASSMQRNTGELFF
J: TRBJ2-5; V: TRBV7-9; CDR3: CASSLVTALRPETQYF
J: TRBJ1-1; V: TRBV12-3/TRBV12-4; CDR3: CASSLLQGAYTEAFF
J: TRBJ2-5; V: TRBV14; CDR3: CASSQWGTQYF
J: TRBJ2-2; V: TRBV6-2/TRBV6-3; CDR3: CASSRLAGHVSGELFF
J: TRBJ2-5; V: TRBV20-1; CDR3: CSASLASAWETQYF
J: TRBJ2-7; V: TRBV29-1; CDR3: CSVVPSGRGEQYF
J: TRBJ2-1; V: TRBV6-2/TRBV6-3; CDR3: CASSRSGEQFF
J: TRBJ1-6; V: TRBV30; CDR3: CAWSVRSGRNSPLHF
J: TRBJ2-2; V: TRBV25-1; CDR3: CASSDRVPSAGELFF
J: TRBJ2-7; V: TRBV7-2; CDR3: CASSLVGTSGMTYEQYF
J: TRBJ1-3; V: TRBV11-2; CDR3: CASSLESPRTGNTIYF
J: TRBJ2-3; V: TRBV6-5; CDR3: CASSYRDPVADTQYF
J: TRBJ1-4; V: TRBV7-8; CDR3: CASRRTGGVDEKLFF
J: TRBJ2-5; V: TRBV9; CDR3: CASSALSIPETQYF
J: TRBJ1-5; V: TRBV4-3; CDR3: CASSQESSQGGNQPQHF
J: TRBJ1-1; V: TRBV20-1; CDR3: CSAGSRGRGNTEAFF
J: TRBJ2-3; V: TRBV12-3/TRBV12-4; CDR3: CASSLVRGASQYF
J: TRBJ2-3; V: TRBV19; CDR3: CASSIGGFSTDTQYF
J: TRBJ2-3; V: TRBV29-1; CDR3: CSVETTSGRADTQYF
J: TRBJ1-1; V: TRBV30; CDR3: CAWGGHNTEAFF
J: TRBJ2-1; V: TRBV29-1; CDR3: CSVDPRGFNEQFF
J: .; V: TRBV15; CDR3: CATSRDSGGTYNEQFF
J: TRBJ2-7; V: TRBV4-3; CDR3: CASSQDGTGGYEQYF
J: TRBJ1-2; V: TRBV20-1; CDR3: CSASRGFSNYGYTF
J: TRBJ2-1; V: TRBV7-2; CDR3: CASSPGLGSSYNEQFF
J: TRBJ2-3; V: TRBV6-5; CDR3: CASSYGFTDTQYF
J: TRBJ1-2; V: TRBV28; CDR3: CAIEGGFNYGYTF
J: TRBJ1-2; V: TRBV4-1; CDR3: CASRTTSGKTNYGYTF
J: TRBJ1-4; V: TRBV30; CDR3: CAWSADNNEKLFF
J: TRBJ2-5; V: TRBV29-1; CDR3: CSVEGGEALQETQYF
J: TRBJ2-1; V: TRBV20-1; CDR3: CSADSGGRTTYNEQFF
J: TRBJ2-1; V: TRBV6-2/TRBV6-3; CDR3: CASSLKEGPYNEQFF